The text below deals with one T cell receptor (beta chain). Its specificity is unknown. Trimming removed 4 bases from V and 2 bases from J, with 9 bases in between. This CDR3 contains 13 residues. Germline CDR1 SGHTS, CDR2 YDEGEE. The data were obtained in a study of cytomegalovirus exposure and HLA in healthy donors. Overall study findings and caveats: Three chains linked to CMV were shown in vitro to be specific for CMV antigens.

A multiplex PCR was run with 60 Vbeta primers and 13 Jbeta primers. Method: immunoSEQ multiplex PCR; TCRdb's copy keeps in-frame clones and lacks some. The profile covers approximately 160,000 clones, with approximately 78% appearing a single time and 0.96% taken by the ten largest. The sequence derives from a girl aged 2-10 years in good health and CMV-seropositive. Sequenced input: PBMCs. The chain joins TRBV5-8 to TRBJ1-2; D possibly corresponds to TRBD1 (5 bases). Here the CDR3 reads CASSAQGNYGYTF. In DNA, the CDR3 is TGTGCCAGCAGCGCTCAGGGCAACTATGGCTACACCTTC.